This TCR beta chain was profiled in a study of blood T cell repertoires in COVID-19. Study-level information: The United States, Italy and Spain supplied acute and convalescent COVID-19 samples. From T cells, B-cell-depleted T cells, or PBMCs came the material, which was cDNA or gDNA.

As processed by the authors: The assay estimated nucleated cells by amplifying reference gene primers. Some clones are missing from TCRdb's copy, which holds only in-frame ones; the method was immunoSEQ multiplex PCR. V and J calls and clone size come straight from that table; D and trimming were deduced from the DNA. The sample consists of about 140,000 clones, approximately 88% of them appearing once. CDR3 length equals 12 residues. CDR1 SEHNR and CDR2 FQNEAQ come from the germline V gene (reference sequence). The trim removed 5 bases at V and 11 bases at J, leaving 5 bases unmatched. This clone was found a few times.

Source material: peripheral blood. This clonotype was sampled from a human donor in a cohort sampled during active COVID-19. The chain uses TRBV7-9 and TRBJ1-4; 7 bases agree with TRBD1. CDR3 in amino acids: CASSASGGKLFF. The CDR3 bases are TGTGCCAGCAGCGCGTCAGGGGGGAAACTGTTTTTT.